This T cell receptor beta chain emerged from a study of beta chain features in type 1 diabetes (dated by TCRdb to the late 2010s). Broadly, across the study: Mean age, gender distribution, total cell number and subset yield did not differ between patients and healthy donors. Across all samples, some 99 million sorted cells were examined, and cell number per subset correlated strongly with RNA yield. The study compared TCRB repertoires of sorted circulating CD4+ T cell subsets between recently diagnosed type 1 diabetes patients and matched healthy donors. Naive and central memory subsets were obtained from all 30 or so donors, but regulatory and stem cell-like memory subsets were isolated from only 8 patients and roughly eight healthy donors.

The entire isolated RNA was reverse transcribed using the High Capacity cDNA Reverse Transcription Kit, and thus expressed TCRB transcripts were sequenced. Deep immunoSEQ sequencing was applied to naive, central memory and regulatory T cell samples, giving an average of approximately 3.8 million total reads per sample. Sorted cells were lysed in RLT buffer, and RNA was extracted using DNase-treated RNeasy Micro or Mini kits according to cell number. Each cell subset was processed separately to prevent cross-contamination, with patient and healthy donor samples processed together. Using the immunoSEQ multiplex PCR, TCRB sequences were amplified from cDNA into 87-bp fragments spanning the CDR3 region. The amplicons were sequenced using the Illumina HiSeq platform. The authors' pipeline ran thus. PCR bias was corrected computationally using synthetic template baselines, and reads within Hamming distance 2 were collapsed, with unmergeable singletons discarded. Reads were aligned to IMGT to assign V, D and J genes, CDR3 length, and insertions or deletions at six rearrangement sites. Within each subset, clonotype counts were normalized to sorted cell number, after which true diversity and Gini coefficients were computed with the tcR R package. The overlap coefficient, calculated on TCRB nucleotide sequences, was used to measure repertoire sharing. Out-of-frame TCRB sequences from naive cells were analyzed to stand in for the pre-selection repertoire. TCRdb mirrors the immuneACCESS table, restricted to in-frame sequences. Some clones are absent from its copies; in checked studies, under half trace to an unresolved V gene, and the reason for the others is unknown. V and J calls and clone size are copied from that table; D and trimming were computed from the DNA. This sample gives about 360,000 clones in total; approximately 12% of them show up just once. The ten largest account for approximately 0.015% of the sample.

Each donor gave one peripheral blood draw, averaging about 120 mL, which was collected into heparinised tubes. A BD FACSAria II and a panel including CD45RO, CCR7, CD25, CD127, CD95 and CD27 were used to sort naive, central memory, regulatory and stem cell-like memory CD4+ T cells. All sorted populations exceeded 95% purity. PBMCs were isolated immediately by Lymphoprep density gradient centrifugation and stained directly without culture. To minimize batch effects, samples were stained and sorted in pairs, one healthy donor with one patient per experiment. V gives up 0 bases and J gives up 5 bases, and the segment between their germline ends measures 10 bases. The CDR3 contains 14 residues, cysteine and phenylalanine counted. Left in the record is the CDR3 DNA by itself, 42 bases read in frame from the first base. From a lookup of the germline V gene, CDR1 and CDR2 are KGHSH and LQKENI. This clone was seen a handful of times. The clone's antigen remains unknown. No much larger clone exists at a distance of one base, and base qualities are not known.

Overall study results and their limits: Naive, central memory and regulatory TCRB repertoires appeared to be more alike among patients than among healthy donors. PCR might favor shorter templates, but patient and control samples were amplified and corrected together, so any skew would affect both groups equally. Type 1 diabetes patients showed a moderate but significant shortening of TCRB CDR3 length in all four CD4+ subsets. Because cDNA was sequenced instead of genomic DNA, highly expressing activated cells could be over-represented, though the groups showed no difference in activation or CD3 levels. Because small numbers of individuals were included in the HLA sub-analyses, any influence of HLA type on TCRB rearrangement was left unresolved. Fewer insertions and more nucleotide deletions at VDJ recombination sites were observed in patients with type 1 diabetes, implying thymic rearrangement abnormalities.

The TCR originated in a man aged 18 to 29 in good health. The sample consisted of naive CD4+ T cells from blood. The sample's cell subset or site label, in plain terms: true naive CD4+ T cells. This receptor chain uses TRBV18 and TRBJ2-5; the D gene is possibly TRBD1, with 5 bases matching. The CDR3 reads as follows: CASSPPARAETQYF. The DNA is TGTGCCAGCTCACCACCCGCCAGGGCTGAGACCCAGTACTTC.